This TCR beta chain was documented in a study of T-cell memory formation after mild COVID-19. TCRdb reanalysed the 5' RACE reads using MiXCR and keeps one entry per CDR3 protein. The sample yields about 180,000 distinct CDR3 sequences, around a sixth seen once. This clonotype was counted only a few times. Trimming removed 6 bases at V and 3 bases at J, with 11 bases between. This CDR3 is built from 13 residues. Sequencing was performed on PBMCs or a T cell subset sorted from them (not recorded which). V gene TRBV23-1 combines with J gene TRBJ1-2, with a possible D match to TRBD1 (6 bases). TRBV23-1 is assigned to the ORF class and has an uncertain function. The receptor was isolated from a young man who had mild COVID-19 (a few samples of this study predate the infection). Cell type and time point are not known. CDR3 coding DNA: TGCGCCAGCAGCCCCAGGGGCTACTATGGCTACACCTTC. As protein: CASSPRGYYGYTF.